This TCR beta chain comes out of a study of T cell changes during pregnancy in multiple sclerosis. The CDR3 extends over 17 amino acids. The ends were cut back, 0 bases at V and 7 bases at J, with 21 bases in the middle. Germline CDR1 reads MGHRA; CDR2 reads YSYEKL. This clone was seen once. Profiled with immunoSEQ multiplex PCR; TCRdb holds only in-frame clones, not every one. The repertoire includes about 51,000 clones, 90% to 95% of them detected once, and around 0.6% sits in the top ten. This TCR was sampled from a female donor with multiple sclerosis, enrolled in a pregnancy study. Sample: CD4+ T cells from peripheral blood mononuclear cells, taken in the second trimester of pregnancy. The rearrangement joins TRBV4-1 to TRBJ1-2; D is undetermined. The CDR3 nucleotides are TGCGCCAGCAGCCAAGAACGAGTGAACCTTCGCCTCCTTGGCTACACCTTC. This gives the protein CASSQERVNLRLLGYTF.